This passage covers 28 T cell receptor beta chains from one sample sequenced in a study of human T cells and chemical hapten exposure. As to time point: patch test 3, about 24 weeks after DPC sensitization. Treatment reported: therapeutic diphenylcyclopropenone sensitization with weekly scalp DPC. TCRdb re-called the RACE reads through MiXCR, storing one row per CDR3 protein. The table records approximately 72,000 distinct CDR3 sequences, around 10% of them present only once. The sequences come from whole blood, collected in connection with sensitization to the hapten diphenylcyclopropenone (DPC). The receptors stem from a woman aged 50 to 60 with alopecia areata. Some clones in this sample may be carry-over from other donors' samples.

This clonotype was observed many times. CDR3 residues: CASRKYRGPPGETQYF. The DNA for the CDR3 is TGTGCCAGCAGAAAATACAGGGGGCCTCCAGGAGAGACCCAGTACTTC. This chain connects TRBV28 to TRBJ2-5, with 9 bases aligning to TRBD1. The ends lost 6 bases at V and 4 bases at J; junction bases unmatched: 12. Germline V gene lookup returns CDR1 MDHEN and CDR2 SYDVKM. The CDR3 has 16 residues.

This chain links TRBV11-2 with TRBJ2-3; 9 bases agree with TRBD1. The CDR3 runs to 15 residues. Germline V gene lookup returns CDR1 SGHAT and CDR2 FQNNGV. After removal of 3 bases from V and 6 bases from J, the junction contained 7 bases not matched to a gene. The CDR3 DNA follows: TGTGCCAGCAGCTTTAATTACAGGGGGCCGGATACGCAGTATTTT. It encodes CASSFNYRGPDTQYF.

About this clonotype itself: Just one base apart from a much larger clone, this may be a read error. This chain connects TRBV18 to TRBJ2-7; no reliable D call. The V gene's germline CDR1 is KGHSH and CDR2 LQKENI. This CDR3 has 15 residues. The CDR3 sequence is CASSPPRQQTYEEYF. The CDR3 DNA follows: TGTGCCAGCTCACCACCTCGGCAGCAAACCTACGAGGAGTACTTC.

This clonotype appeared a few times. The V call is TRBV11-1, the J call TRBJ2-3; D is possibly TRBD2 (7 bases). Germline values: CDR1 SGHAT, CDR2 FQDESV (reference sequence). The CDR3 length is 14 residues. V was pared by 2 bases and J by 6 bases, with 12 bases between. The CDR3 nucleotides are TGTGCCAGCAGCTTACGGCGCGGGGGCGATACGCAGTATTTT. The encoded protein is CASSLRRGGDTQYF.

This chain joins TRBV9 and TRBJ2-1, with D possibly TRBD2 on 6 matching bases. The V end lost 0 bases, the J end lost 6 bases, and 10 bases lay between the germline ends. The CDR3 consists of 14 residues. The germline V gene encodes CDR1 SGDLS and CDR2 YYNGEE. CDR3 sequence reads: CASSVGDFFNEQFF. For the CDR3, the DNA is TGTGCCAGCAGCGTAGGGGACTTCTTCAATGAGCAGTTCTTC.

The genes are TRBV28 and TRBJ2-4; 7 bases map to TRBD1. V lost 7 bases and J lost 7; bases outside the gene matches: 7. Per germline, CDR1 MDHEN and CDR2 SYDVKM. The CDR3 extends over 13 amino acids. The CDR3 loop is CASTPARGNIQYF. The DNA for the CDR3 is TGTGCCAGCACACCGGCCAGGGGGAACATTCAGTACTTC.

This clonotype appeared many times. Here the CDR3 reads CASSPLSNPTGGRSYNEQFF. The CDR3 DNA is TGTGCCAGCAGCCCCCTCTCGAACCCAACCGGGGGCCGTTCCTACAATGAGCAGTTCTTC. This chain connects TRBV12-3 or TRBV12-4 to TRBJ2-1; D tentatively fits TRBD1 or TRBD2 (6 bases each). The ends were cut back, 6 bases at V and 1 base at J, with 28 bases in the middle. The CDR3 consists of 20 residues.

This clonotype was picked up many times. As DNA, the CDR3 is TGTGCCAGCAGTGAAATCCCGGGGCCCGCTTTCTTT. Its translation is CASSEIPGPAFF. V is TRBV2 and J is TRBJ1-1, with a weak D call TRBD1 (5 bases). V was shortened by 2 bases and J by 11 bases, with 12 bases between the two germline ends. CDR1 and CDR2 (germline): SNHLY, FYNNEI. This CDR3 has 12 residues.

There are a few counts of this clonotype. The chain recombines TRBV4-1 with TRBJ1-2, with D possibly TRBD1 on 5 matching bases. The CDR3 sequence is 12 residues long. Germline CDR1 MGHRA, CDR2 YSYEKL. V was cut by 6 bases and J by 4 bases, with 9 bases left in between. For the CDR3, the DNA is TGCGCCAGCAGTCCAGGGTTCTATGGCTACACCTTC. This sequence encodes CASSPGFYGYTF.

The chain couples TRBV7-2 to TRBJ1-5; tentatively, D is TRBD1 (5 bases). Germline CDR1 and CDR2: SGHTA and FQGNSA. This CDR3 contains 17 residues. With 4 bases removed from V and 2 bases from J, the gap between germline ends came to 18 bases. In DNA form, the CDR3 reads TGTGCCAGCAGCTATTGGCCCAGGGCGGTTGGCAATCAGCCCCAGCATTTT. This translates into CASSYWPRAVGNQPQHF.

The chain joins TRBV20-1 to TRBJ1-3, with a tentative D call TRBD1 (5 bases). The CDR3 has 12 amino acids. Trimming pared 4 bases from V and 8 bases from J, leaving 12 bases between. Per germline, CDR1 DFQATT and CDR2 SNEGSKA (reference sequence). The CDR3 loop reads CSAKRDADTIYF. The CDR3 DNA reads TGCAGTGCTAAACGGGACGCGGACACCATATATTTT.

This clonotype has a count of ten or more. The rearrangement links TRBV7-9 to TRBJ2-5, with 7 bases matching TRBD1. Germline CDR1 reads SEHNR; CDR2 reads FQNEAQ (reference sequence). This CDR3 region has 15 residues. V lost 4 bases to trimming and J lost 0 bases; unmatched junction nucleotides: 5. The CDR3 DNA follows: TGTGCCAGCAGCTCCGGGACAGCCAACCAAGAGACCCAGTACTTC. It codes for CASSSGTANQETQYF.

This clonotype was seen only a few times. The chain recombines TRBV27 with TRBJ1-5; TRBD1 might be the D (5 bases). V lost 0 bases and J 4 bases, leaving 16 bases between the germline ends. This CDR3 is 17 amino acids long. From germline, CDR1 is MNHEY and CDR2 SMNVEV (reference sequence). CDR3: CASSLSFRGVGNQPQHF. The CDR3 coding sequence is TGTGCCAGCAGTTTATCTTTCCGAGGGGTCGGGAATCAGCCCCAGCATTTT.

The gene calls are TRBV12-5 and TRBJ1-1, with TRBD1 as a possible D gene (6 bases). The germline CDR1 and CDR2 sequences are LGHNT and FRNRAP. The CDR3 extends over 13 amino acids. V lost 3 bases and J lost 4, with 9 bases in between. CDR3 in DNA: TGTGCTAGTGGTTTTCAGGGGTTCACTGAAGCTTTCTTT. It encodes CASGFQGFTEAFF.

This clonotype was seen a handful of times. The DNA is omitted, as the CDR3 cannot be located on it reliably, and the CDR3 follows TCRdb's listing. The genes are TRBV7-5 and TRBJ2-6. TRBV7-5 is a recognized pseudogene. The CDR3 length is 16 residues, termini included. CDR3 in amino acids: CISVSEATDGANVLTF.

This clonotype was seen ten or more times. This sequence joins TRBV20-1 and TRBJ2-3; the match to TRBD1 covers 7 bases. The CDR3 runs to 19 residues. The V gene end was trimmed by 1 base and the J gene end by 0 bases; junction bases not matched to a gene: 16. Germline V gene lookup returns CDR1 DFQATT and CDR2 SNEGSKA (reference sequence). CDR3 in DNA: TGCAGTGCTAGAGGGTGGGCAGTCCCGTCGGGACAGAGCACAGATACGCAGTATTTT. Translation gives CSARGWAVPSGQSTDTQYF.

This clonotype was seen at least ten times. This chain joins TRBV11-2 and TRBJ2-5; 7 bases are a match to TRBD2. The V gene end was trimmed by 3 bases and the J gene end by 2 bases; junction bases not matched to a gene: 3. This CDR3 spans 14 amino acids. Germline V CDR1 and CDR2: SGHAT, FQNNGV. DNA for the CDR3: TGTGCCAGCAGCTTTAGTAGCGGGCAAGAGACCCAGTACTTC. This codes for CASSFSSGQETQYF. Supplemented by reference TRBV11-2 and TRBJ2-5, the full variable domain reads EAGVAQSPRYKIIEKRQSVAFWCNPISGHATLYWYQQILGQGPKLLIQFQNNGVVDDSQLPKDRFSAERLKGVDSTLKIQPAKLEDSAVYLCASSFSSGQETQYFGPGTRLLVL.

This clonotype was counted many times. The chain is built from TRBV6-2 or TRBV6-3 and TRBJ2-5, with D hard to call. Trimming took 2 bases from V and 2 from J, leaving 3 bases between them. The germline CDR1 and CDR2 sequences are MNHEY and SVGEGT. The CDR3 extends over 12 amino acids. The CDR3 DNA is TGTGCCAGCAGTTACGGACAAGAGACCCAGTACTTC. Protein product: CASSYGQETQYF.

CDR3 sequence reads: CASSSPHGPLKAQYF. In nucleotides, the CDR3 is TGTGCCAGCAGTTCCCCGCACGGACCCTTAAAGGCGCAGTACTTC. The chain has TRBV28 and TRBJ2-7, with D unresolved. This CDR3 has 15 amino acids. V lost 4 bases and J lost 9, with 22 bases in between. The germline V gene has CDR1 MDHEN and CDR2 SYDVKM.

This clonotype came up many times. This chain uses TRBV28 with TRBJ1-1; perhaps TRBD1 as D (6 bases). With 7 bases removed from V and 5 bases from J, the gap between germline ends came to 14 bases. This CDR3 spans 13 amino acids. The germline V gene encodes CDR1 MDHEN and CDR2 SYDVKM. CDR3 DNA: TGTGCCAGCATGCTGAACAGGGAAACTGAAGCTTTCTTT. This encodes CASMLNRETEAFF.

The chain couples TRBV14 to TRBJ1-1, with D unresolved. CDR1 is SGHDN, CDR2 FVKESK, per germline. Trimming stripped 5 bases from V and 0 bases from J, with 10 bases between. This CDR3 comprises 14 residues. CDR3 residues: CASSMLSVNTEAFF. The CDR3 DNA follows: TGTGCCAGCAGCATGTTGAGTGTGAACACTGAAGCTTTCTTT.

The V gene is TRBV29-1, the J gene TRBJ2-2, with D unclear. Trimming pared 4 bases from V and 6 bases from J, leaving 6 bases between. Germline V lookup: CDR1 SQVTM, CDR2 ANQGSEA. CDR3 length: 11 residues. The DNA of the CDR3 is TGCAGCGTTGTAATTTCCGGGGAGCTGTTTTTT. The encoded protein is CSVVISGELFF.

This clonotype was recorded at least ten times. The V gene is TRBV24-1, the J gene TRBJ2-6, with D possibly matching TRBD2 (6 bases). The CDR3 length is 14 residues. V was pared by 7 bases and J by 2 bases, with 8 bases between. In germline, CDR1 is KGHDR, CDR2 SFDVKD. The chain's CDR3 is CATSGGAGANVLTF. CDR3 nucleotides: TGTGCCACCAGCGGCGGGGCTGGGGCCAACGTCCTGACTTTC.

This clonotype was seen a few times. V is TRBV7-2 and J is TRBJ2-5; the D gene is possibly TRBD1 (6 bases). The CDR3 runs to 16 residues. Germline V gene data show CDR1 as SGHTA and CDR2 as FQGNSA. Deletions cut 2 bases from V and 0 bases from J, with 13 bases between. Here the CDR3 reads CASSLRAGDYQETQYF. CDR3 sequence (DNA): TGTGCCAGCAGCTTACGGGCAGGGGATTACCAAGAGACCCAGTACTTC. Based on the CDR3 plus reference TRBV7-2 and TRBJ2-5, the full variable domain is GAGVSQSPSNKVTEKGKDVELRCDPISGHTALYWYRQSLGQGLEFLIYFQGNSAPDKSGLPSDRFSAERTGGSVSTLTIQRTQQEDSAVYLCASSLRAGDYQETQYFGPGTRLLVL.

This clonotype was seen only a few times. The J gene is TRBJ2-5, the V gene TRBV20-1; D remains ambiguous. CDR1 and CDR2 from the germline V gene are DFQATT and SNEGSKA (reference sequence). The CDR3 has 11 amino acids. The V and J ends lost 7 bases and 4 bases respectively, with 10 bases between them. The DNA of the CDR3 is TGCAGTGGGTATGGCATAGAGACCCAGTACTTC. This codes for CSGYGIETQYF.

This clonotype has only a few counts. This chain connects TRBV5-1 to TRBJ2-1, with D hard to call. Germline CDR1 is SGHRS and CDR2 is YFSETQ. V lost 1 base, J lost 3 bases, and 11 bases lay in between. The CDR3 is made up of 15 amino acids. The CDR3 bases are TGCGCCAGCAGCTTGTCCCCGGACGGCTACAATGAGCAGTTCTTC. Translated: CASSLSPDGYNEQFF.

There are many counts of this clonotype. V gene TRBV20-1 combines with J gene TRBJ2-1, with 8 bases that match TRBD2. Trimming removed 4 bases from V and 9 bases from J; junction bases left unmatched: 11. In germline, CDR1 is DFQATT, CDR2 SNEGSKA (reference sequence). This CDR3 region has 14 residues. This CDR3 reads CSANLRGAGVEQFF. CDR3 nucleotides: TGCAGTGCTAACCTGAGAGGAGCGGGAGTTGAGCAGTTCTTC.

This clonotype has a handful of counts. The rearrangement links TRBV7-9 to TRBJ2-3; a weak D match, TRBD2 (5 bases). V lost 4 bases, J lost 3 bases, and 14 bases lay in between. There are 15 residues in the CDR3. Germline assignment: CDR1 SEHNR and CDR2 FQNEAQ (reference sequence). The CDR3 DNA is TGTGCCAGCAGCTCACAACGGGGTTCAACAGATACGCAGTATTTT. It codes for CASSSQRGSTDTQYF.